These T cell receptor beta chains were read from a single sample in a study of shared clonotypes between healthy human individuals. Using immunoSEQ multiplex PCR, the repertoire was profiled, and TCRdb retains in-frame clones only, with some absent. The table records nearly 2 million clones, 85% to 95% of them present only once. Sequenced input: naive CD8+ T cells sorted from blood. The receptor set was obtained from a man younger than 35 in good health. Each CDR3 is given without its conserved first and last residue. D genes are given only for firm matches.

D: NA
V: TRBV2
CDR3: ASSELGYDSPLH

D: TRBD1
V: TRBV30
CDR3: AWSNGQGYQPQH

D: NA
V: TRBV10-3
CDR3: AISGIAGSTDTQY

D: TRBD1
V: TRBV11-2
CDR3: ASSLGTGEFEQY

D: NA
V: TRBV11-2
CDR3: ASSLTLQGIDGYT

D: NA
V: TRBV12-5
CDR3: ASGLEGNSPLH

D: TRBD2
V: TRBV5-6
CDR3: ASSEGLPSTDTQY

D: TRBD2
V: TRBV28
CDR3: ASSFPGTSGGYEQY

D: NA
V: TRBV11-2
CDR3: ASSLDILTEQY

D: NA
V: TRBV19
CDR3: ASSTYKEYNEKLF

D: NA
V: TRBV27
CDR3: ASSLGLYNEKLF

D: NA
V: TRBV6-1
CDR3: ASSEAGRDLETQY

D: TRBD2
V: TRBV7-6
CDR3: ASSLGYPGLVGETQY

D: NA
V: TRBV28
CDR3: ASSFRGWDGNTIY

D: NA
V: TRBV7-3
CDR3: ASSSSGGGTDTQY

D: TRBD1
V: TRBV15
CDR3: ATSVTGTGAYEQY

D: NA
V: TRBV4-1
CDR3: ASSQEGGRGGELF

D: NA
V: TRBV28
CDR3: ASSYLSPVISYEQY

D: TRBD1
V: TRBV27
CDR3: ASSLGTGANQPQH

D: NA
V: TRBV5-4
CDR3: ASSLSSANEQF

D: TRBD1
V: TRBV30
CDR3: AWGRGQGADEQF

D: NA
V: TRBV11-2
CDR3: ASSSQAANEKLF

D: NA
V: TRBV6-5
CDR3: ASSDPLAKNIQY

D: NA
V: TRBV6-6
CDR3: ASSPETVGTDTQY

D: NA
V: TRBV7-9
CDR3: ASSILQFETQY

D: NA
V: TRBV9
CDR3: ASSVGYEQY

D: TRBD1
V: TRBV9
CDR3: ASSADGQGSFYEQY

D: TRBD2
V: TRBV4-1
CDR3: ASRLSGSHNEQF

D: NA
V: TRBV6-6
CDR3: ASWDSTANTGELF

D: TRBD2
V: TRBV28
CDR3: ASSFPPSSGGAIDTQY

D: TRBD1
V: TRBV2
CDR3: ASSDSVTGWETQY

D: TRBD1
V: TRBV6-1
CDR3: ASSERLQGADGYT

D: TRBD2
V: TRBV5-1
CDR3: ASSPGLAGTDTQY

D: NA
V: TRBV7-9
CDR3: ASSATGDTQY

D: TRBD2
V: TRBV7-9
CDR3: ASSLRAGAQETQY

D: NA
V: TRBV6-5
CDR3: ASSSLGGINEKLF

D: NA
V: TRBV19
CDR3: ASSMGDGTADTQY

D: TRBD2
V: TRBV6-6
CDR3: ASKVAGVAYNEQF

D: NA
V: TRBV4-3
CDR3: ASSQDRGVPYNEQF

D: NA
V: TRBV15
CDR3: ATSHDLGNEQF